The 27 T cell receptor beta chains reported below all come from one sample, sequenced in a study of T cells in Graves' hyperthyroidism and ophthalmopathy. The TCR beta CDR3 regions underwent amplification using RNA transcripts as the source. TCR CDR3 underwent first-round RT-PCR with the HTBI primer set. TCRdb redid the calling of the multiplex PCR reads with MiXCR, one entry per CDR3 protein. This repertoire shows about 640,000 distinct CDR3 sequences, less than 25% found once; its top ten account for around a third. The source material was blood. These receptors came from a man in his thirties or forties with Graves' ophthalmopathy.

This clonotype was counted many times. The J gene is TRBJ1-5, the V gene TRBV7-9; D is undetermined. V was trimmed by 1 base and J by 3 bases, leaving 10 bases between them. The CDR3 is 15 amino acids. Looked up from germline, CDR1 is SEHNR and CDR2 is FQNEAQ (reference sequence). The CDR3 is CASSLGGGNNQPQHF. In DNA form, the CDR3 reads TGTGCCAGCAGCTTAGGAGGAGGGAACAATCAGCCCCAGCATTTT.

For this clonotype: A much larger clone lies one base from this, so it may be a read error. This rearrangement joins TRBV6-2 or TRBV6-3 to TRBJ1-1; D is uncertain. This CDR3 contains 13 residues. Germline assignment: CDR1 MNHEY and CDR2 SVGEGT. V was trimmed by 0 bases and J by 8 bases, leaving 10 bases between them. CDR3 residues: CASSYSRQAEAFF. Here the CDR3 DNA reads TGTGCCAGCAGTTACTCGCGGCAGGCCGAAGCTTTCTTT.

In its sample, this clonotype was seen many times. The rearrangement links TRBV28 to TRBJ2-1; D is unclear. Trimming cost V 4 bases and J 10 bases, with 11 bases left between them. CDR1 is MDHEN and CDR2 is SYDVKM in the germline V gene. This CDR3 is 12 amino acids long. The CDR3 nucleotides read TGTGCCAGCAGTTACTATCTGGCAGAGCAGTTCTTC. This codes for CASSYYLAEQFF. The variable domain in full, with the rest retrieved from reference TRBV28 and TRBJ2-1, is DVKVTQSSRYLVKRTGEKVFLECVQDMDHENMFWYRQDPGLGLRLIYFSYDVKMKEKGDIPEGYSVSREKKERFSLILESASTNQTSMYLCASSYYLAEQFFGPGTRLTVL.

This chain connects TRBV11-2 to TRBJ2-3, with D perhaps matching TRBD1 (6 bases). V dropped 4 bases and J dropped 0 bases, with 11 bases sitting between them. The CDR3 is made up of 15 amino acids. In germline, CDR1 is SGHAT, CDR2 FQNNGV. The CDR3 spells CASSSRQASTDTQYF. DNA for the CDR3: TGTGCCAGCAGCTCACGACAGGCCAGCACAGATACGCAGTATTTT.

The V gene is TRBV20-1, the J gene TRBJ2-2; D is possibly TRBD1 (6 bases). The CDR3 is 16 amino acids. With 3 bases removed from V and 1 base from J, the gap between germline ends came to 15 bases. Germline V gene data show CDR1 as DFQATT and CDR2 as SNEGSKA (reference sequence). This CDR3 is CSASHSGTRNTGELFF. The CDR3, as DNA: TGCAGTGCTAGCCACTCCGGGACACGGAACACCGGGGAGCTGTTTTTT.

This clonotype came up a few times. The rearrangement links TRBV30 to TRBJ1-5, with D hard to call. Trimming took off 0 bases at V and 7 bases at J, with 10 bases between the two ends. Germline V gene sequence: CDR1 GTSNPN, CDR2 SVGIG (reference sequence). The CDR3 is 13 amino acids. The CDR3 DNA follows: TGTGCCTGGAGTGTTGGAGTGGAACAGCCCCAGCATTTT. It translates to CAWSVGVEQPQHF. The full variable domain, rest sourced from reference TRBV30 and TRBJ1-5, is SQTIHQWPATLVQPVGSPLSLECTVEGTSNPNLYWYRQAAGRGLQLLFYSVGIGQISSEVPQNLSASRPQDRQFILSSKKLLLSDSGFYLCAWSVGVEQPQHFGDGTRLSIL.

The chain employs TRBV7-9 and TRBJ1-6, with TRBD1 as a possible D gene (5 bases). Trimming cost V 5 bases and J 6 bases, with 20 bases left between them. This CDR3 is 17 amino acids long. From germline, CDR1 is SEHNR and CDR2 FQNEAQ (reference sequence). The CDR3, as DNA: TGTGCCAGCAGCCGCACATCAGGGCAGATACTTAATTCACCCCTCCACTTT. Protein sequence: CASSRTSGQILNSPLHF.

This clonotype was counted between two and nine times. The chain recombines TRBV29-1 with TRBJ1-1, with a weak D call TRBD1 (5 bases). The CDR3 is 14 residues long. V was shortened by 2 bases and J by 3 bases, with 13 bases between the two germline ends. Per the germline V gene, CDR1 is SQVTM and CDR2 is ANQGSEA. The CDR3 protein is CSVEILARDTEAFF. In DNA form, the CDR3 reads TGCAGCGTTGAAATCTTGGCCAGGGACACTGAAGCTTTCTTT.

The CDR3 sequence: CASSGGGQGTYEQYF. Here the CDR3 DNA reads TGTGCCAGCAGCGGGGGTGGACAGGGGACGTACGAGCAGTACTTC. The V gene is TRBV3-1, the J gene TRBJ2-7; 9 positions agree with TRBD1. The trim removed 5 bases at V and 4 bases at J, leaving 9 bases unmatched. The germline CDR1 and CDR2 sequences are LGHDT and YNNKEL (reference sequence). The CDR3 extends over 15 amino acids.

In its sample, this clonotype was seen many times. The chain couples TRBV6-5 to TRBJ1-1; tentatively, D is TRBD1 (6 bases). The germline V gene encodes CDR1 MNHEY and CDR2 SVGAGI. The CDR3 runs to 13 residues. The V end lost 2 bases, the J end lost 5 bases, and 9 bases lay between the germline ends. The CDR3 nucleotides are TGTGCCAGCAGTTACAGGGGGGGAACTGAAGCTTTCTTT. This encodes CASSYRGGTEAFF.

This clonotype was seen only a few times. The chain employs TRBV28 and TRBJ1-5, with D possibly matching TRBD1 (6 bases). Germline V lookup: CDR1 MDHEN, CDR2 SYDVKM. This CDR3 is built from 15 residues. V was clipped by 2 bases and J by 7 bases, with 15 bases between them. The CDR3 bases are TGTGCCAGCAGTTTAGAGGCAGGGGCGGGACAGCCCCAGCATTTT. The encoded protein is CASSLEAGAGQPQHF.

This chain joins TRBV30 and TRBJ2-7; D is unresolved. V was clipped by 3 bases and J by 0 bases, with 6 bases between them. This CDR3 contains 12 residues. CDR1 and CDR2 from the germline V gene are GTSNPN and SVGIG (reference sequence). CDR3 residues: CAWSFNSYEQYF. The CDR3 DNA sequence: TGTGCCTGGAGCTTTAACTCCTACGAGCAGTACTTC.

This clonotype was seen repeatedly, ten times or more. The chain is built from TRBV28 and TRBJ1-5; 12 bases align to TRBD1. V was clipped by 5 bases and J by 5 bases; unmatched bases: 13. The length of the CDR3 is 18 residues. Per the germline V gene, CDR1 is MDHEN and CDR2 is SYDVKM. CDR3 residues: CASSGDRGQKREDQPQHF. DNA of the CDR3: TGTGCCAGCAGTGGGGACAGGGGGCAAAAGCGGGAGGATCAGCCCCAGCATTTT.

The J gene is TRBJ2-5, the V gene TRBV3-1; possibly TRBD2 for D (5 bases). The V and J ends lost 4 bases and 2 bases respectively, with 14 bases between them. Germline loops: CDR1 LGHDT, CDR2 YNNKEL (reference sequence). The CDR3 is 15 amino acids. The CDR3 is CASSPMERIQETQYF. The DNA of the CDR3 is TGTGCCAGCAGCCCGATGGAGCGGATACAAGAGACCCAGTACTTC.

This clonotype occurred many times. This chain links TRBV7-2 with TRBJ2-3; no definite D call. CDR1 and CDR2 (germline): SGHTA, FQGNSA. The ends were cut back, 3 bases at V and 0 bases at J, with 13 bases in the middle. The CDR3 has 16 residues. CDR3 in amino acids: CASSFDRSTSTDTQYF. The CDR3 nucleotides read TGTGCCAGCAGCTTTGATAGGTCCACTAGCACAGATACGCAGTATTTT.

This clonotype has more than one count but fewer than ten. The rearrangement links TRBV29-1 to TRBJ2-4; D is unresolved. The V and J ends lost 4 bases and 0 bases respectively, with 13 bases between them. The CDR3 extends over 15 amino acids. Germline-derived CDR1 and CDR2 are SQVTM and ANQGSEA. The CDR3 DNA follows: TGCAGCGTTGCCTCGGAGCCGTTAGCCAAAAACATTCAGTACTTC. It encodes CSVASEPLAKNIQYF.

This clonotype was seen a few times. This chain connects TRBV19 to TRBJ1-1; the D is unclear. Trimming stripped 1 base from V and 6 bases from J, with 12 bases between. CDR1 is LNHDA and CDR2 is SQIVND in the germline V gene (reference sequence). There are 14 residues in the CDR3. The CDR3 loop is CASSIGGRVAEAFF. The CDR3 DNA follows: TGTGCCAGTAGTATAGGCGGCCGCGTAGCTGAAGCTTTCTTT.

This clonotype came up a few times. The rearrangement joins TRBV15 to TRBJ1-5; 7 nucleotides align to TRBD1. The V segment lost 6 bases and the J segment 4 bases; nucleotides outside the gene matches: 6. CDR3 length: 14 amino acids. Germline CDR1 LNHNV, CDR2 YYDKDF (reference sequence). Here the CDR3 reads CATRAGQQNQPQHF. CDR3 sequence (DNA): TGTGCCACCAGGGCGGGACAGCAAAATCAGCCCCAGCATTTT. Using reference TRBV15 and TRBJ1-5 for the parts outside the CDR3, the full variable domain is DAMVIQNPRYQVTQFGKPVTLSCSQTLNHNVMYWYQQKSSQAPKLLFHYYDKDFNNEADTPDNFQSRRPNTSFCFLDIRSPGLGDTAMYLCATRAGQQNQPQHFGDGTRLSIL.

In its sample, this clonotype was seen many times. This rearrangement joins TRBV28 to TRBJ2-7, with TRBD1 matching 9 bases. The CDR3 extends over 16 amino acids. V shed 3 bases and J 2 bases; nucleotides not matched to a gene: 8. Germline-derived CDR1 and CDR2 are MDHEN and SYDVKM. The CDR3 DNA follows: TGTGCCAGCAGTTTTGAACTGGGACAGGGAACCTACGAGCAGTACTTC. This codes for CASSFELGQGTYEQYF.

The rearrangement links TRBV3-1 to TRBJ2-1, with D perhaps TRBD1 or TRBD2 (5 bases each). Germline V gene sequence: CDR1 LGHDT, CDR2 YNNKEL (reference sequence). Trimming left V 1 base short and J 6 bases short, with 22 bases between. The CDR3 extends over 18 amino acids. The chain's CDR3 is CASSQVSLSRGGGNEQFF. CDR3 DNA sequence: TGTGCCAGCAGCCAAGTTTCCCTTTCACGGGGTGGGGGCAATGAGCAGTTCTTC.

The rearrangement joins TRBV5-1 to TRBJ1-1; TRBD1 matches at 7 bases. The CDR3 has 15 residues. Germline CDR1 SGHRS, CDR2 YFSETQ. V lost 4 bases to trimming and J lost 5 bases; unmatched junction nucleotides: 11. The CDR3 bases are TGCGCCAGCAGCCTTAGACAGGGTGGGGTAACTGAAGCTTTCTTT. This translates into CASSLRQGGVTEAFF.

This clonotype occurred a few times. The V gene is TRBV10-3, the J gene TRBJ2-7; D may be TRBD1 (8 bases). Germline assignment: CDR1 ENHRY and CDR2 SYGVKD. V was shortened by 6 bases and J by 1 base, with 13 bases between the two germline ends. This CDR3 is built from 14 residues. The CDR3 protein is CAIRGQGGSYEQYF. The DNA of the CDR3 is TGTGCCATCAGAGGACAGGGAGGGTCCTACGAGCAGTACTTC.

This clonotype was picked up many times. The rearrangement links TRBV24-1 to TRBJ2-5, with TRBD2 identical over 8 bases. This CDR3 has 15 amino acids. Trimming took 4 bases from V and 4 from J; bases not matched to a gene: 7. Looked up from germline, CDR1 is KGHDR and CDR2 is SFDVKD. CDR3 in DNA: TGTGCCACCAGTGACCCCGGACTAGCACGAGAGACCCAGTACTTC. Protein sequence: CATSDPGLARETQYF.

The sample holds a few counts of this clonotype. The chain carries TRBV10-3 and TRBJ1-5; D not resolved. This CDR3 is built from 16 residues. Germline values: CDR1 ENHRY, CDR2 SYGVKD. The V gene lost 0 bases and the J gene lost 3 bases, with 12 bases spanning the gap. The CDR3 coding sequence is TGTGCCATCAGTGAGTCAGGAGGAGGTAACAATCAGCCCCAGCATTTT. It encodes CAISESGGGNNQPQHF.

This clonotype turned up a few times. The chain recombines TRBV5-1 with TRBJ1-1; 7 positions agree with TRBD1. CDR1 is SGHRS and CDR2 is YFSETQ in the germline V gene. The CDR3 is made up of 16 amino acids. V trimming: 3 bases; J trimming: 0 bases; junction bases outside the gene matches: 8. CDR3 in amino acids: CASSSRQGLLNTEAFF. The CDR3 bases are TGCGCCAGCAGCTCCAGACAGGGTCTCTTGAACACTGAAGCTTTCTTT.

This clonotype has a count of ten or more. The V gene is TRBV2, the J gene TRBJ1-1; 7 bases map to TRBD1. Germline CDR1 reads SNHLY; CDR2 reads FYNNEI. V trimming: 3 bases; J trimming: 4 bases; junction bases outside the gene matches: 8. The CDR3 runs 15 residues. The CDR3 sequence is CASSESWDSPTEAFF. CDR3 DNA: TGTGCCAGCAGTGAGTCTTGGGACAGTCCCACTGAAGCTTTCTTT.

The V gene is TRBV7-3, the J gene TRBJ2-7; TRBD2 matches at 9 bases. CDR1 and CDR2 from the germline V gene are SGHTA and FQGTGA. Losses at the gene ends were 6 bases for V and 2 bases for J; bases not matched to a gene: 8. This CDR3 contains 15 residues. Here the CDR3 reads CASSPGLARTYEQYF. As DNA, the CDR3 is TGTGCCAGCAGTCCAGGACTAGCGAGAACCTACGAGCAGTACTTC.